Below are 27 T cell receptor beta chains sequenced from a single sample in a study of T cells in Graves' hyperthyroidism and ophthalmopathy. Amplification of TCR beta CDR3 regions was performed using RNA transcripts as template. HTBI primers were used for first-round RT-PCR of the TCR CDR3. Each CDR3 protein gets one entry after TCRdb re-called the multiplex PCR reads with MiXCR. The sample holds 400,000 to 600,000 distinct CDR3 sequences; roughly 20% are singletons and the top ten take around a quarter. Sequencing was carried out using blood. The source of these receptors is a man between 18 and 29 years old with Graves' hyperthyroidism.

This clonotype was observed at least ten times. The rearrangement links TRBV20-1 to TRBJ1-1; the D is unclear. CDR1 is DFQATT and CDR2 is SNEGSKA in the germline V gene (reference sequence). The V end was cut by 5 bases, the J end by 8 bases, with 21 bases between. The CDR3 runs 14 residues. This CDR3 is CSALPVFGRFEAFF. The CDR3 DNA sequence: TGCAGTGCTCTACCCGTGTTTGGGCGTTTCGAAGCTTTCTTT.

This clonotype was counted ten times or more. The rearrangement uses TRBV2 and TRBJ2-2, with 12 positions matching TRBD2. J was trimmed by 6 bases and V by 0 bases; bases with no gene match: 8. This CDR3 spans 18 amino acids. CDR1 and CDR2 (germline): SNHLY, FYNNEI. The CDR3 DNA sequence: TGTGCCAGCAGTGAAGCCAGGCTAGCGGGGGGGCATCCCGGGGAGCTGTTTTTT. Its protein product is CASSEARLAGGHPGELFF.

This clonotype was found a few times. V is TRBV4-1 and J is TRBJ1-5; 9 bases fit TRBD1. This CDR3 is built from 17 residues. The ends lost 0 bases at V and 7 bases at J; junction bases unmatched: 10. Per germline, CDR1 MGHRA and CDR2 YSYEKL. Here the CDR3 reads CASSQDRTGGIRQPQHF. In DNA, the CDR3 is TGCGCCAGCAGCCAAGATCGCACAGGGGGCATCAGGCAGCCCCAGCATTTT.

The chain carries TRBV7-2 and TRBJ2-7; the match to TRBD2 covers 7 bases. Losses at the gene ends were 5 bases for V and 1 base for J; bases not matched to a gene: 8. Per germline, CDR1 SGHTA and CDR2 FQGNSA. CDR3 length equals 15 residues. CDR3 coding DNA: TGTGCCAGCAGCCCTCGAAGCGGGAATTCCTACGAGCAGTACTTC. It codes for CASSPRSGNSYEQYF.

This clonotype came up many times. V and J are TRBV6-1 and TRBJ1-1, with D possibly being TRBD1 (6 bases). CDR1 and CDR2 from the germline V gene are MNHNS and SASEGT. V was pared by 6 bases and J by 3 bases, with 14 bases between. The CDR3 loop spans 14 amino acids. The CDR3: CASRTQGTYTEAFF. CDR3 nucleotide sequence: TGTGCCAGCAGGACCCAGGGGACTTACACTGAAGCTTTCTTT.

This clonotype was seen many times. J is TRBJ2-5 and V is TRBV28; 8 positions match TRBD1. The CDR3 extends over 15 amino acids. Germline values: CDR1 MDHEN, CDR2 SYDVKM. Trimming at V came to 6 bases and at J to 4 bases, leaving 10 bases not matched to a gene. The CDR3 spells CASSRTDRALETQYF. Written as DNA, the CDR3 is TGTGCCAGCAGCCGAACGGACAGGGCGTTAGAGACCCAGTACTTC.

This clonotype was observed a single time. The V gene is TRBV6-1, the J gene TRBJ1-5; D remains ambiguous. CDR1 MNHNS and CDR2 SASEGT come from the germline V gene. This CDR3 is built from 16 residues. Trimming left V 8 bases short and J 6 bases short, with 23 bases between. CDR3 bases: TGTGCCAGCCGATCCCGGGGAGTGCGGGATGCTCAGCCCCAGCATTTT. Amino acids: CASRSRGVRDAQPQHF.

This clonotype was observed many times. The V and J genes are TRBV20-1 and TRBJ1-5; 8 bases line up with TRBD1. Germline CDR1 is DFQATT and CDR2 is SNEGSKA (reference sequence). The length of the CDR3 is 15 residues. The trim removed 3 bases at V and 8 bases at J, leaving 12 bases unmatched. CDR3 coding DNA: TGCAGTGCTAGCTTCCCAGGGGGCCTTATCGAGCCCCAGCATTTT. Translating it yields CSASFPGGLIEPQHF.

This clonotype turned up a few times. The CDR3 bases are TGTGCCAGCAGATTACCCTTCACAGATACGCAGTATTTT. This codes for CASRLPFTDTQYF. The chain joins TRBV7-8 to TRBJ2-3; D unclear. V was cut by 6 bases and J by 2 bases, with 9 bases left in between. CDR1 and CDR2 from the germline V gene are SGHVS and FQNEAQ. This CDR3 contains 13 residues. Variable domain in full (rest from reference TRBV7-8 and TRBJ2-3): GAGVSQSPRYKVAKRGQDVALRCDPISGHVSLFWYQQALGQGPEFLTYFQNEAQLDKSGLPSDRFFAERPEGSVSTLKIQRTQQEDSAVYLCASRLPFTDTQYFGPGTRLTVL.

About this clonotype: A junction end diverges from the germline sequence, so it may reflect a read error. This chain joins TRBV5-1 and TRBJ1-1, with a tentative D call TRBD1 (6 bases). The germline V gene encodes CDR1 SGHRS and CDR2 YFSETQ. The CDR3 consists of 16 residues. The CDR3 DNA reads TGCGCCAGCAGCTTGGTTCGCGGGGGCCGGAACACTGAAGCTTCCTTT. It codes for CASSLVRGGRNTEASF.

This clonotype was seen a few times. This sequence joins TRBV6-2 or TRBV6-3 and TRBJ2-7; weak D call: TRBD2 (5 bases). The CDR3 is 11 amino acids. From germline, CDR1 is MNHEY and CDR2 SVGEGT. Trimming left V 2 bases short and J 12 bases short, with 11 bases between. The CDR3 is CASSYMGSRYF. The CDR3 nucleotides read TGTGCCAGCAGTTACATGGGGAGTCGGTACTTC.

The CDR3 DNA follows: TGTGCCTGGAAGGGCCTCTCGGGCAGTACGGAGTACTTC. It specifies CAWKGLSGSTEYF. This chain links TRBV30 with TRBJ2-7; no reliable D call. CDR3 size: 13 residues. Germline V gene data show CDR1 as GTSNPN and CDR2 as SVGIG (reference sequence). V was pared by 4 bases and J by 11 bases, with 21 bases between. Looking up the rest from reference TRBV30 and TRBJ2-7 gives the full variable domain: SQTIHQWPATLVQPVGSPLSLECTVEGTSNPNLYWYRQAAGRGLQLLFYSVGIGQISSEVPQNLSASRPQDRQFILSSKKLLLSDSGFYLCAWKGLSGSTEYFGPGTRLTVT.

This clonotype was observed many times. The chain recombines TRBV28 with TRBJ1-2, with TRBD1 matching over 9 bases. This CDR3 is built from 15 residues. Germline CDR1 and CDR2: MDHEN and SYDVKM. With V trimmed by 4 bases and J by 8 bases, 11 bases remained unmatched. CDR3 nucleotide sequence: TGTGCCAGCAGTTCCATTCGGACAGGGGCCGGGGGCTACACCTTC. Translation: CASSSIRTGAGGYTF.

The table lists this clonotype with many counts. The chain carries TRBV27 and TRBJ1-1, with TRBD1 matching 8 bases. V lost 3 bases, J lost 5 bases, and 2 bases stayed unmatched. The CDR3 sequence is 13 residues long. The germline V gene has CDR1 MNHEY and CDR2 SMNVEV (reference sequence). The DNA of the CDR3 is TGTGCCAGCAGTTTTAACAGGGGGACTGAAGCTTTCTTT. It specifies CASSFNRGTEAFF.

This clonotype was counted between two and nine times. The chain has TRBV12-3 or TRBV12-4 and TRBJ1-1, with D hard to call. This CDR3 contains 13 residues. V was cut by 2 bases and J by 6 bases, with 10 bases left in between. In nucleotides, the CDR3 is TGTGCCAGCAGTTTATGGAGGGCCGCTGAAGCTTTCTTT. It encodes CASSLWRAAEAFF.

V usage is TRBV6-1 and J usage is TRBJ2-2; 9 positions match TRBD2. The CDR3 loop spans 16 amino acids. The J segment lost 7 bases and the V segment lost 5 bases, leaving 11 bases of the junction unmatched. Germline V CDR1 and CDR2: MNHNS, SASEGT. The CDR3 bases are TGTGCCAGCAGTCCTCACCTGGCTAGCGGGGTCGGGGAGCTGTTTTTT. Its translation: CASSPHLASGVGELFF.

The rearrangement links TRBV2 to TRBJ1-3; no reliable D call. The CDR3 is 14 amino acids. V lost 6 bases and J lost 0, with 9 bases in between. The germline V gene has CDR1 SNHLY and CDR2 FYNNEI. The CDR3 reads CASSYQVSGNTIYF. DNA for the CDR3: TGTGCCAGCAGCTACCAAGTCTCTGGAAACACCATATATTTT. Full variable domain (rest looked up from reference TRBV2 and TRBJ1-3): EPEVTQTPSHQVTQMGQEVILRCVPISNHLYFYWYRQILGQKVEFLVSFYNNEISEKSEIFDDQFSVERPDGSNFTLKIRSTKLEDSAMYFCASSYQVSGNTIYFGEGSWLTVV.

The rearrangement links TRBV12-3 or TRBV12-4 to TRBJ1-2; D unresolved. Trimming stripped 3 bases from V and 0 bases from J, with 8 bases between. This CDR3 is built from 14 residues. The CDR3 DNA reads as TGTGCCAGCAGTTTCCTCCGAACTAACTATGGCTACACCTTC. Amino acid sequence: CASSFLRTNYGYTF.

The chain recombines TRBV19 with TRBJ2-4, with a tentative D call TRBD1 (5 bases). The germline CDR1 and CDR2 sequences are LNHDA and SQIVND (reference sequence). Trimming cost V 4 bases and J 4 bases, with 14 bases left between them. The CDR3 has 15 residues. The CDR3 is CASSSQPGRKNIQYF. Here the CDR3 DNA reads TGTGCCAGTAGTAGCCAGCCAGGGCGGAAAAACATTCAGTACTTC. The whole variable domain, remainder taken from reference TRBV19 and TRBJ2-4, is DGGITQSPKYLFRKEGQNVTLSCEQNLNHDAMYWYRQDPGQGLRLIYYSQIVNDFQKGDIAEGYSVSREKKESFPLTVTSAQKNPTAFYLCASSSQPGRKNIQYFGAGTRLSVL.

This clonotype was seen just once. J is TRBJ1-1 and V is TRBV6-5, with TRBD1 as a possible D gene (6 bases). V dropped 2 bases and J dropped 2 bases, with 12 bases sitting between them. Per the germline V gene, CDR1 is MNHEY and CDR2 is SVGAGI. The CDR3 length is 15 residues. CDR3 sequence: CASSYQQGGNTEAFF. The DNA of the CDR3 is TGTGCCAGCAGTTACCAACAGGGAGGCAACACTGAAGCTTTCTTT.

This clonotype was observed at least ten times. The chain recombines TRBV2 with TRBJ1-3; the D gene is possibly TRBD1 (6 bases). The CDR3 contains 15 residues. Trimming stripped 7 bases from V and 0 bases from J, with 13 bases between. Germline V gene sequence: CDR1 SNHLY, CDR2 FYNNEI. CDR3 amino acids: CASTSGQSSGNTIYF. The CDR3, as DNA: TGTGCCAGCACTTCTGGACAGTCCTCTGGAAACACCATATATTTT.

The J gene is TRBJ1-1, the V gene TRBV7-6; D gene ambiguous. Trimming pared 1 base from V and 6 bases from J, leaving 9 bases between. The CDR3 has 13 amino acids. Germline CDR1 SGHVS, CDR2 FNYEAQ. The CDR3 DNA reads as TGTGCCAGCAGCTTAGAAGAGGTTTCTGAAGCTTTCTTT. Translating it yields CASSLEEVSEAFF.

This clonotype was picked up a small number of times. DNA for the CDR3: TGTGCCAGTAGTATTACTACACCTGACTATGGCTACACCTTC. Amino acids: CASSITTPDYGYTF. The gene calls are TRBV19 and TRBJ1-2; D remains unclear. The CDR3 contains 14 residues. Trimming stripped 3 bases from V and 3 bases from J, with 11 bases between. The germline CDR1 and CDR2 sequences are LNHDA and SQIVND (reference sequence).

This clonotype was seen at least ten times. This sequence joins TRBV24-1 and TRBJ1-1, with no clear D. Germline values: CDR1 KGHDR, CDR2 SFDVKD. CDR3 length: 13 amino acids. The V and J ends lost 8 bases and 5 bases respectively, with 14 bases between them. The CDR3 DNA follows: TGTGCCACCACCGACGAGGCGGGTACTGAAGCTTTCTTT. This codes for CATTDEAGTEAFF.

The chain carries TRBV28 and TRBJ2-5, with D possibly matching TRBD2 (6 bases). Germline CDR1 is MDHEN and CDR2 is SYDVKM. CDR3 length equals 14 residues. The V end was cut by 5 bases, the J end by 9 bases, with 19 bases between. The CDR3 coding sequence is TGTGCCAGCAGTCCCCAGGCGTGGACTAAGGCCCAGTACTTC. It is translated as CASSPQAWTKAQYF.

This clonotype was observed many times. The chain's CDR3 is CASTAGPWETQYF. The CDR3 nucleotides read TGTGCCAGTACTGCCGGACCATGGGAGACCCAGTACTTC. The V and J genes are TRBV19 and TRBJ2-5; D remains ambiguous. Germline V gene lookup returns CDR1 LNHDA and CDR2 SQIVND (reference sequence). The CDR3 covers 13 residues. Between the trimmed V and J ends, which lost 7 bases and 5 bases, there was a span of 14 bases.

There are many counts of this clonotype. The rearrangement joins TRBV12-3 or TRBV12-4 to TRBJ2-7; 7 bases are a match to TRBD1. J gave up 0 bases and V 6 bases, and 14 bases lay outside the gene matches. The CDR3 contains 17 residues. CDR3 residues: CASSQSALQGSSYEQYF. The DNA of the CDR3 is TGTGCCAGCAGCCAAAGCGCCCTACAGGGGAGCTCCTACGAGCAGTACTTC.